Each of the 26 T cell receptor beta chains below was sequenced from the same sample in a study of T-cell memory formation after mild COVID-19. One entry per CDR3 protein results from TCRdb running MiXCR on the 5' RACE reads. The sample lists 400,000 or so distinct CDR3 sequences, 20% occurring once. Sequencing input: PBMCs or a T cell subset sorted from them (not recorded which). Receptors were obtained from an adult woman who had mild COVID-19 (a few samples of this study predate the infection). Cell type and time point are not known.

The V call is TRBV7-9, the J call TRBJ2-1; 8 bases align to TRBD1. V lost 5 bases and J lost 11; bases outside the gene matches: 5. Germline values: CDR1 SEHNR, CDR2 FQNEAQ (reference sequence). CDR3 length equals 12 residues. The CDR3 protein is CASSIGQGKQFF. The DNA for the CDR3 is TGTGCCAGCAGCATAGGACAGGGAAAGCAGTTCTTC.

The V call is TRBV29-1, the J call TRBJ1-1; D gene ambiguous. This CDR3 contains 11 residues. Looked up from germline, CDR1 is SQVTM and CDR2 is ANQGSEA. Trimming removed 4 bases at V and 3 bases at J, with 6 bases between. The CDR3 here is CSVVPDTEAFF. CDR3 coding DNA: TGCAGCGTTGTCCCGGACACTGAAGCTTTCTTT.

V is TRBV27 and J is TRBJ2-1; 9 nucleotides match TRBD1. This CDR3 region has 17 residues. V shed 2 bases, J shed 3 bases, and the junction held 8 bases outside the gene matches. Germline V gene data show CDR1 as MNHEY and CDR2 as SMNVEV (reference sequence). CDR3 in amino acids: CASSLTLGDRDYNEQFF. CDR3 sequence (DNA): TGTGCCAGCAGTTTAACCTTAGGGGACAGGGACTACAATGAGCAGTTCTTC.

This clonotype showed up just a few times. For the CDR3, the DNA is TGTGCCAGCAGCTTGCGGACAGGAGCCTATAATTCACCCCTCCACTTT. Translation: CASSLRTGAYNSPLHF. The chain joins TRBV5-5 to TRBJ1-6, with 7 bases aligning to TRBD1. V was pared by 1 base and J by 2 bases, with 3 bases of the junction left unmatched. The V gene's germline CDR1 is SGHKS and CDR2 YYEKEE (reference sequence). The CDR3 has 16 residues.

There are a few counts of this clonotype. The chain couples TRBV24-1 to TRBJ2-7, with TRBD1 as a possible D gene (6 bases). V shed 3 bases and J shed 1 base, with 15 bases lying between them. The CDR3 sequence is 16 residues long. Germline V gene sequence: CDR1 KGHDR, CDR2 SFDVKD. The DNA for the CDR3 is TGTGCCACCAGTGATATGGGACACCTAAAGTCCTACGAGCAGTACTTC. It is translated as CATSDMGHLKSYEQYF.

This clonotype turned up a few times. The J gene is TRBJ2-6, the V gene TRBV20-1; D is perhaps TRBD1 or TRBD2 (5 bases each). CDR3 size: 16 residues. Looked up from germline, CDR1 is DFQATT and CDR2 is SNEGSKA (reference sequence). Deletions cut 0 bases from V and 0 bases from J, with 9 bases between. CDR3 bases: TGCAGTGCTAGAGATGAGGGACGCTCTGGGGCCAACGTCCTGACTTTC. As protein: CSARDEGRSGANVLTF.

This clonotype was seen only a few times. The chain joins TRBV21-1 to TRBJ2-7; the table's D call, TRBD1, was not checked against the DNA. TRBV21-1 is tagged as a pseudogene. This CDR3 contains 12 residues. The CDR3 loop reads CASTPRVYEQYF. The CDR3 DNA is TGTGCCAGCACCCCCCGGGTCTACGAGCAGTACTTC.

This clonotype has a handful of counts. The CDR3 here is CASSPPVSGGDGYTF. CDR3 bases: TGTGCCAGCTCACCACCGGTCAGCGGTGGAGATGGCTACACCTTC. The chain recombines TRBV18 with TRBJ1-2; D gene unclear. Germline assignment: CDR1 KGHSH and CDR2 LQKENI. V lost 0 bases and J 6 bases, leaving 14 bases between the germline ends. This CDR3 comprises 15 residues.

The rearrangement uses TRBV18 and TRBJ1-2; 9 positions agree with TRBD1. The CDR3 has 15 amino acids. With 4 bases clipped from V and 1 base from J, the junction kept 4 bases outside the gene matches. The germline CDR1 and CDR2 sequences are KGHSH and LQKENI. The CDR3 region has the DNA TGTGCCAGCTCACAGGACAGGGGCATTAACTATGGCTACACCTTC. It yields the protein CASSQDRGINYGYTF.

This clonotype was seen a handful of times. The V and J genes are TRBV4-3 and TRBJ2-7; TRBD1 agrees at 7 bases. This CDR3 comprises 15 residues. CDR1 is LGHNA and CDR2 is YSLEER in the germline V gene. V was clipped by 1 base and J by 3 bases; unmatched bases: 6. CDR3: CASSQAATGYYEQYF. In DNA, the CDR3 is TGCGCCAGCAGCCAAGCTGCGACAGGGTACTACGAGCAGTACTTC.

The DNA for the CDR3 is TGTGCCAGCAGCCGACCCCCGACCCGACTTACAACTAATGAAAAACTGTTTTTT. Its translation: CASSRPPTRLTTNEKLFF. The chain recombines TRBV3-1 with TRBJ1-4; unclear D gene. Germline CDR1 is LGHDT and CDR2 is YNNKEL (reference sequence). The germline V and J ends were trimmed by 4 bases and 0 bases, with 18 bases remaining between them. This CDR3 comprises 18 residues.

This clonotype was counted between two and nine times. V is TRBV5-1 and J is TRBJ2-7, with D unresolved. Germline V CDR1 and CDR2: SGHRS, YFSETQ. The CDR3 is 14 amino acids. Trimming removed 4 bases at V and 2 bases at J, with 13 bases between. The CDR3 DNA reads TGCGCCAGCAGCCTCCACGAAGGAGCCTACGAGCAGTACTTC. Its translation: CASSLHEGAYEQYF.

The J gene is TRBJ2-2, the V gene TRBV7-3; unclear D gene. CDR3 length equals 14 residues. Germline values: CDR1 SGHTA, CDR2 FQGTGA. The V end was cut by 2 bases, the J end by 3 bases, with 7 bases between. This chain's CDR3 is CASSLSPDTGELFF. The CDR3 DNA follows: TGTGCCAGCAGCTTATCTCCGGACACCGGGGAGCTGTTTTTT.

This clonotype occurred once. The junction departs from the called germline gene at one end, perhaps through a read error. The gene calls are TRBV7-7 and TRBJ2-1, with 7 bases matching TRBD2. CDR1 SSHAT and CDR2 FNYEAQ come from the germline V gene (reference sequence). The CDR3 contains 16 residues. This CDR3 is CASSLLSGAPYNEQFF. The CDR3 nucleotides are TGTGCTAGCAGCTTACTCAGCGGGGCACCTTACAATGAGCAGTTCTTC.

The V call is TRBV5-1, the J call TRBJ2-7, with D maybe TRBD2 (5 bases). Germline-derived CDR1 and CDR2 are SGHRS and YFSETQ. There are 13 residues in the CDR3. Trimming took off 3 bases at V and 5 bases at J, with 12 bases between the two ends. The CDR3: CASSSDWRHEQYF. The CDR3 DNA reads as TGCGCCAGCAGCTCGGACTGGCGCCACGAGCAGTACTTC.

This clonotype was counted a few times. This rearrangement joins TRBV30 to TRBJ2-1; 10 nucleotides align to TRBD2. Germline CDR1 and CDR2: GTSNPN and SVGIG (reference sequence). This CDR3 has 14 residues. V shed 0 bases, J shed 11 bases, and the junction held 7 bases outside the gene matches. CDR3 in amino acids: CAWSVQGSGGKQFF. DNA for the CDR3: TGTGCCTGGAGTGTACAGGGTAGCGGGGGGAAGCAGTTCTTC.

This clonotype was observed at least ten times. The chain recombines TRBV5-1 with TRBJ1-2, with D tentatively TRBD1 (6 bases). The germline V and J ends were trimmed by 0 bases and 3 bases, with 9 bases remaining between them. Germline CDR1 reads SGHRS; CDR2 reads YFSETQ. CDR3 length: 14 amino acids. CDR3 amino acids: CASSLDRADYGYTF. The CDR3, as DNA: TGCGCCAGCAGCTTGGACAGGGCCGACTATGGCTACACCTTC.

This clonotype was seen only once. The chain joins TRBV30 to TRBJ1-2; D is uncertain. V was pared by 1 base and J by 7 bases, with 16 bases between. This CDR3 has 14 residues. Germline V gene sequence: CDR1 GTSNPN, CDR2 SVGIG (reference sequence). The CDR3: CAWSDDGRLGGYTF. The DNA for the CDR3 is TGTGCCTGGAGTGATGACGGACGACTCGGTGGCTACACCTTC.

This clonotype was seen at least ten times. This chain connects TRBV2 to TRBJ1-5; D may be TRBD1 (5 bases). Trimming left V 4 bases short and J 2 bases short, with 18 bases between. The CDR3 runs to 17 residues. Germline V gene lookup returns CDR1 SNHLY and CDR2 FYNNEI. The CDR3 is CASSASPAGVRNQPQHF. The CDR3 DNA reads as TGTGCCAGCAGTGCATCCCCTGCGGGGGTACGCAATCAGCCCCAGCATTTT.

This rearrangement joins TRBV4-2 to TRBJ1-1, with a tentative D call TRBD1 (5 bases). With 1 base removed from V and 1 base from J, the gap between germline ends came to 10 bases. Germline-derived CDR1 and CDR2 are LGHNA and YNFKEQ. The CDR3 loop spans 15 amino acids. DNA for the CDR3: TGTGCCAGCAGCCAAGTGGGCCAGGGGAACACTGAAGCTTTCTTT. Residues: CASSQVGQGNTEAFF.

The chain links TRBV11-2 to TRBJ2-2; possibly TRBD1 for D (6 bases). Trimming left V 5 bases short and J 7 bases short, with 17 bases between. CDR1 and CDR2 from the germline V gene are SGHAT and FQNNGV. This CDR3 is built from 15 residues. CDR3 DNA: TGTGCCAGCAGCCCCCGGGACAAGTCAGGCGGGGAGCTGTTTTTT. It yields the protein CASSPRDKSGGELFF.

The chain combines TRBV4-1 with TRBJ1-2; D uncertain. CDR1 and CDR2 from the germline V gene are MGHRA and YSYEKL. Trimming removed 4 bases at V and 4 bases at J, with 13 bases between. This CDR3 is built from 14 residues. The CDR3 DNA follows: TGCGCCAGCAGCCCGCGGAGGGCAACCTATGGCTACACCTTC. It codes for CASSPRRATYGYTF.

This sequence joins TRBV5-5 and TRBJ2-3; no firm D call. Germline V gene sequence: CDR1 SGHKS, CDR2 YYEKEE (reference sequence). The length of the CDR3 is 16 residues. With 3 bases removed from V and 2 bases from J, the gap between germline ends came to 16 bases. The CDR3 DNA reads as TGTGCCAGCAGCTCATACTCGCAGAGGTCCACAGATACGCAGTATTTT. Its protein is CASSSYSQRSTDTQYF.

In its sample, this clonotype was seen a few times. The chain is built from TRBV2 and TRBJ2-1, with 10 bases aligning to TRBD2. This CDR3 is built from 14 residues. From germline, CDR1 is SNHLY and CDR2 FYNNEI. The ends lost 4 bases at V and 8 bases at J; junction bases unmatched: 5. For the CDR3, the DNA is TGTGCCAGCAGTGGTCTAGCGGGGGTGGATGAGCAGTTCTTC. Translation gives CASSGLAGVDEQFF.

This clonotype was counted a few times. The V call is TRBV5-6, the J call TRBJ1-1; TRBD1 aligns across 12 bases. The CDR3 is 16 amino acids. Germline V gives CDR1 SGHDT, CDR2 YYEEEE. After removal of 4 bases from V and 12 bases from J, the junction contained 16 bases not matched to a gene. The CDR3 region has the DNA TGTGCCAGCAGCCCCCTCGGTGGCCGGGACAGGGGGCCAACTTTCTTT. Translated, it gives CASSPLGGRDRGPTFF.

The chain carries TRBV20-1 and TRBJ1-1, with no clear D. This CDR3 spans 14 amino acids. The V and J ends lost 8 bases and 0 bases respectively, with 16 bases between them. Germline-derived CDR1 and CDR2 are DFQATT and SNEGSKA (reference sequence). CDR3 coding DNA: TGCAGTTGCGGCGGAGCCTTGATGAACACTGAAGCTTTCTTT. Translation gives CSCGGALMNTEAFF.